The clone carrying this T cell receptor beta chain was found a few times. No antigen is known for it. This entry belongs to a study of OX40 agonist ivuxolimab in advanced cancers. For the study at large: Three patients, one with hepatocellular carcinoma and two with cutaneous melanoma, achieved partial responses.

Study observations and caveats: There were, on average, more expanded clones in CD8+ T cells than in CD4+. Partial responders at 0.1-3.0 mg/kg showed near-lowest clonal expansion.

CDR3 length equals 12 residues. Trimming shortened V by 5 bases and J by 3 bases, and 5 bases separated the two germline ends. The germline gives CDR1 SGHVS, CDR2 FQNEAQ. Autoimmune disease history or systemic immunosuppression barred patients. The method was immunoSEQ multiplex PCR; TCRdb's version includes in-frame clones alone and lacks a portion of them. The repertoire holds around 25,000 clones, with around 81% as singletons. This rearrangement joins TRBV7-8 to TRBJ1-3, with no clear D. Sequenced here: CD4+ or CD8+ T cells sorted from blood, sampled in a trial of the OX40 agonist ivuxolimab. This clonotype originated in an adult with an advanced solid tumor such as melanoma, head and neck, liver or kidney cancer. The CDR3 is CASSPNGNTIYF. CDR3 bases: TGTGCCAGCAGCCCCAATGGAAACACCATATATTTT.